This paragraph covers one T cell receptor beta chain sequence. V trimming: 1 base; J trimming: 2 bases; junction bases outside the gene matches: 10. The CDR3 totals 17 residues. CDR1 is SGDLS and CDR2 is YYNGEE in the germline V gene. This specimen belongs to a study of blood T cell repertoires in COVID-19. Using immunoSEQ multiplex PCR, the repertoire was profiled, and TCRdb retains in-frame clones only, with some absent. The table has about 390,000 clones, more than 75% seen once. Material: PBMCs or T cells enriched from blood (not recorded which). The chain uses TRBV9 and TRBJ2-5; 8 nucleotides line up with TRBD2. This TCR was sampled from a woman aged 50 to 65 who had recovered from COVID-19. DNA for the CDR3: TGTGCCAGCAGCGTATCCCCACCGGCGGGGGGACAAGAGACCCAGTACTTC. This translates into CASSVSPPAGGQETQYF.